This T cell receptor (beta chain) is drawn from a study of T-cell reconstitution after alpha-beta-depleted transplantation in children. Study conclusions and caveats: Several hundred rapidly expanded clones from non-depleted graft cells reportedly supplied alpha-beta T cells about two months post-transplant. Counts and diversity of T cells one year after transplant came mostly from newly produced T cells.

Unique molecular identifiers were incorporated during preparation of the TCRbeta library. From the PCR reads, TCRdb called clonotypes with MiXCR, one entry per CDR3 protein. The top ten hold 0.79% of the sample, which has 550,000 to 800,000 distinct CDR3 sequences, about an eighth seen once. This clonotype has ten or more counts. Antigen: not known. Germline values: CDR1 SGHRS, CDR2 YFSETQ. The CDR3 spans 13 residues. Trimming took 6 bases from V and 0 from J, leaving 9 bases between them. The receptor's source is a girl aged 2 to 9 with congenital amegakaryocytic thrombocytopenia, due to receive a stem cell transplant. V and J are TRBV5-1 and TRBJ2-5; D uncertain. This sample comprised PBMCs, obtained before TCRalphabeta/CD19-depleted stem cell transplant. As DNA, the CDR3 is TGCGCCAGCACGACGTCGGACCAAGAGACCCAGTACTTC. Amino acids: CASTTSDQETQYF.